Shown below are 23 T cell receptor beta chains from a single sample sequenced in a study of T-cell memory formation after mild COVID-19. Each CDR3 protein is one row after TCRdb ran MiXCR on the 5' RACE reads. This table holds about half a million distinct CDR3 sequences, 15% to 20% found once. Sequenced sample: PBMCs or a T cell subset sorted from them (not recorded which). These receptors were collected from an adult woman who had mild COVID-19 (a few samples of this study predate the infection). Cell type and time point are not known.

The chain joins TRBV7-2 to TRBJ1-3, with 7 bases that match TRBD1. Trimming cost V 1 base and J 3 bases; bases outside gene matches: 9. The CDR3 is made up of 17 amino acids. Germline loops: CDR1 SGHTA, CDR2 FQGNSA. The CDR3 protein is CASSLVGTAMYGNTIYF. CDR3 nucleotide sequence: TGTGCCAGCAGCTTAGTTGGGACAGCCATGTATGGAAACACCATATATTTT.

The rearrangement joins TRBV6-6 to TRBJ2-3, with TRBD1 identical over 7 bases. V lost 6 bases to trimming and J lost 2 bases; unmatched junction nucleotides: 8. CDR1 and CDR2 from the germline V gene are MNHNY and SVGAGI (reference sequence). The CDR3 runs to 15 residues. The CDR3 loop is CASSWDSEFTDTQYF. CDR3 nucleotide sequence: TGTGCCAGCAGCTGGGACAGCGAGTTCACAGATACGCAGTATTTT.

This rearrangement joins TRBV5-5 to TRBJ2-5; no firm D call. Germline V gene sequence: CDR1 SGHKS, CDR2 YYEKEE (reference sequence). This CDR3 is 14 amino acids long. V lost 1 base and J 5 bases, leaving 12 bases between the germline ends. CDR3 bases: TGTGCCAGCAGCTTGAGACCCACGGGTGAGACCCAGTACTTC. It specifies CASSLRPTGETQYF.

This clonotype was counted at least ten times. This chain joins TRBV7-9 and TRBJ2-3; 7 positions match TRBD1. V lost 4 bases to trimming and J lost 4 bases; unmatched junction nucleotides: 14. Germline CDR1 is SEHNR and CDR2 is FQNEAQ (reference sequence). The CDR3 extends over 17 amino acids. CDR3 sequence (DNA): TGTGCCAGCAGCTCACCACGGGACAGACGGTCCGCAGATACGCAGTATTTT. This encodes CASSSPRDRRSADTQYF. The whole variable domain, filled in from reference TRBV7-9 and TRBJ2-3, reads DTGVSQNPRHKITKRGQNVTFRCDPISEHNRLYWYRQTLGQGPEFLTYFQNEAQLEKSRLLSDRFSAERPKGSFSTLEIQRTEQGDSAMYLCASSSPRDRRSADTQYFGPGTRLTVL.

The J gene is TRBJ2-1, the V gene TRBV5-6, with 10 bases matching TRBD2. The V gene end was trimmed by 4 bases and the J gene end by 4 bases; junction bases not matched to a gene: 8. Germline CDR1 SGHDT, CDR2 YYEEEE. The CDR3 covers 16 residues. CDR3 DNA: TGTGCCAGCAGCCGGAGCACTAGCGGGGTATACAATGAGCAGTTCTTC. The encoded protein is CASSRSTSGVYNEQFF.

V usage is TRBV5-1 and J usage is TRBJ2-3; D possibly matches TRBD1 or TRBD2 (5 bases each). The V and J ends lost 0 bases and 2 bases respectively, with 10 bases between them. Germline CDR1 reads SGHRS; CDR2 reads YFSETQ. This CDR3 is built from 15 residues. CDR3 nucleotides: TGCGCCAGCAGCTTGGTAAGAGGGGACACAGATACGCAGTATTTT. Protein product: CASSLVRGDTDTQYF.

A few counts support this clonotype. The CDR3 reads CASSYSADYGYTF. In DNA form, the CDR3 reads TGTGCCAGCAGTTACTCCGCGGACTATGGCTACACCTTC. The chain carries TRBV6-6 and TRBJ1-2; D is uncertain. Germline lookup yields CDR1 MNHNY and CDR2 SVGAGI (reference sequence). Trimming shortened V by 0 bases and J by 3 bases, and 5 bases separated the two germline ends. The length of the CDR3 is 13 residues.

The rearrangement joins TRBV7-9 to TRBJ2-1; D might be TRBD2 (7 bases). Trimming took 5 bases from V and 2 from J, leaving 16 bases between them. Germline V gene sequence: CDR1 SEHNR, CDR2 FQNEAQ (reference sequence). The CDR3 extends over 16 amino acids. Here the CDR3 DNA reads TGTGCCAGCAGCCCAGGGGAGGGAGCCCCCTACAATGAGCAGTTCTTC. Translated, it gives CASSPGEGAPYNEQFF.

The sample holds a few counts of this clonotype. The V gene is TRBV5-1, the J gene TRBJ2-3; 9 bases line up with TRBD1. Per the germline V gene, CDR1 is SGHRS and CDR2 is YFSETQ. Trimming took 3 bases from V and 0 from J; bases not matched to a gene: 8. This CDR3 is built from 17 residues. The CDR3 DNA reads TGCGCCAGCAGCTCGGGGACAGGGCCCACTAGCACAGATACGCAGTATTTT. As protein: CASSSGTGPTSTDTQYF.

This clonotype was recorded a few times. The chain's CDR3 is CASSYRARGRGTDTQYF. The DNA of the CDR3 is TGTGCCAGCAGTTATCGAGCGCGGGGGCGGGGCACAGATACGCAGTATTTT. This chain joins TRBV6-5 and TRBJ2-3; D is perhaps TRBD2 (7 bases). The CDR3 is 17 residues long. V was pared by 3 bases and J by 1 base, with 17 bases between. CDR1 is MNHEY, CDR2 SVGAGI, per germline.

The table lists this clonotype with a few counts. The CDR3 bases are TGTGCCACCAGCAGAGATATCCCCTACGAGCAGTACTTC. Encoded protein: CATSRDIPYEQYF. This chain joins TRBV15 and TRBJ2-7; D not resolved. CDR3 length: 13 residues. The germline V gene encodes CDR1 LNHNV and CDR2 YYDKDF (reference sequence). V lost 0 bases, J lost 2 bases, and 5 bases lay in between.

The J gene is TRBJ1-1, the V gene TRBV7-2; tentatively, D is TRBD1 (6 bases). CDR1 is SGHTA and CDR2 is FQGNSA in the germline V gene. The CDR3 sequence is 13 residues long. Trimming cost V 6 bases and J 7 bases, with 15 bases left between them. Written as DNA, the CDR3 is TGTGCCAGCAGGCAGGACAGCCAGGGTGAAGCTTTCTTT. This sequence encodes CASRQDSQGEAFF. The whole variable domain, filled in from reference TRBV7-2 and TRBJ1-1, reads GAGVSQSPSNKVTEKGKDVELRCDPISGHTALYWYRQSLGQGLEFLIYFQGNSAPDKSGLPSDRFSAERTGGSVSTLTIQRTQQEDSAVYLCASRQDSQGEAFFGQGTRLTVV.

V is TRBV20-1 and J is TRBJ2-3, with D perhaps being TRBD1 or TRBD2 (6 bases each). The CDR3 is 16 residues long. Trimming stripped 6 bases from V and 0 bases from J, with 19 bases between. Germline V gives CDR1 DFQATT, CDR2 SNEGSKA (reference sequence). The CDR3 DNA sequence: TGCAGTGCCAACTTGAGAGGGGGGACTAGCACAGATACGCAGTATTTT. Protein product: CSANLRGGTSTDTQYF.

This clonotype has just a few counts. In DNA form, the CDR3 reads TGTGCCAGCAGGGCCGTGAGGGATCCGACCCAGTACTTC. Translating it yields CASRAVRDPTQYF. The chain carries TRBV21-1 and TRBJ2-5; the table's D call, TRBD2, has no DNA check behind it. TRBV21-1 is reported as a pseudogene. The CDR3 extends over 13 amino acids.

The rearrangement uses TRBV12-3 or TRBV12-4 and TRBJ1-2, with D possibly being TRBD1 (5 bases). V was clipped by 1 base and J by 4 bases, with 10 bases between them. The CDR3 extends over 14 amino acids. The CDR3 DNA follows: TGTGCCAGCAGTTTAGGGGGCAAGATCTATGGCTACACCTTC. It encodes CASSLGGKIYGYTF.

This clonotype occurred many times. The chain uses TRBV7-9 and TRBJ2-3; maybe TRBD1 (6 bases). V dropped 1 base and J dropped 4 bases, with 12 bases sitting between them. CDR1 is SEHNR, CDR2 FQNEAQ, per germline (reference sequence). The CDR3 sequence is 15 residues long. The CDR3 sequence: CASSLVMAGADTQYF. The CDR3 DNA reads TGTGCCAGCAGCTTAGTGATGGCAGGGGCAGATACGCAGTATTTT.

This clonotype was found a few times. The chain is built from TRBV12-3 or TRBV12-4 and TRBJ2-1, with D unresolved. This CDR3 has 12 residues. Trimming stripped 3 bases from V and 8 bases from J, with 8 bases between. CDR3 sequence (DNA): TGTGCCAGCAGTTTGGCGCCGGATGAGCAGTTCTTC. Encoded protein: CASSLAPDEQFF.

The V call is TRBV12-3 or TRBV12-4, the J call TRBJ1-2, with 10 bases identical to TRBD1. The junction had 1 base not matched to a gene; V was cut back by 3 bases and J by 3 bases. CDR3 length: 14 amino acids. CDR3 coding DNA: TGTGCCAGCAGTTTGGACAGGGGGTACTATGGCTACACCTTC. Protein product: CASSLDRGYYGYTF.

Only a few counts were recorded for this clonotype. The CDR3 DNA follows: TGCAGCGTTCGGGCTAGCGGGGGGGCCTATGAGCAGTTCTTC. Translated, it gives CSVRASGGAYEQFF. The chain employs TRBV29-1 and TRBJ2-1; 12 nucleotides align to TRBD2. Germline CDR1 is SQVTM and CDR2 is ANQGSEA. V was pared by 5 bases and J by 8 bases, with 7 bases of the junction left unmatched. The length of the CDR3 is 14 residues.

The V gene is TRBV6-1, the J gene TRBJ2-5; possible D gene TRBD1, 5 bases. The CDR3 is made up of 14 amino acids. The germline gives CDR1 MNHNS, CDR2 SASEGT. The V gene lost 1 base and the J gene lost 2 bases, with 8 bases spanning the gap. The CDR3 coding sequence is TGTGCCAGCAGTGAAGGGACACTACAAGAGACCCAGTACTTC. Translating it yields CASSEGTLQETQYF.

In its sample, this clonotype was seen many times. V usage is TRBV30 and J usage is TRBJ1-5; the match to TRBD1 covers 8 bases. CDR1 is GTSNPN, CDR2 SVGIG, per germline (reference sequence). This CDR3 has 13 amino acids. V dropped 0 bases and J dropped 8; count of bases not matched to a gene: 3. CDR3 sequence: CAWSVSGGKPQHF. The CDR3 nucleotides read TGTGCCTGGAGTGTATCAGGGGGCAAGCCCCAGCATTTT.

This clonotype showed up many times. The J gene is TRBJ2-7, the V gene TRBV7-9; no clear D gene. This CDR3 comprises 11 residues. From germline, CDR1 is SEHNR and CDR2 FQNEAQ (reference sequence). V gave up 5 bases and J gave up 4 bases, with 6 bases separating them. DNA for the CDR3: TGTGCCAGCAGCATCTCATACGAGCAGTACTTC. Translated: CASSISYEQYF.

The DNA for the CDR3 is TGTGCCAGCAGTTTATCGTCCATCAGCTCTGGAAACACCATATATTTT. This translates into CASSLSSISSGNTIYF. The chain carries TRBV12-3 or TRBV12-4 and TRBJ1-3, with D unclear. CDR3 length: 16 residues. The V and J ends lost 2 bases and 0 bases respectively, with 11 bases between them.